The 16 T cell receptor beta chains in this list originate from one sample, sequenced in a study of blood T cell repertoires in COVID-19. Sequencing used immunoSEQ multiplex PCR; TCRdb keeps in-frame clones, though not all of them. In the table there are about 180,000 clones, 70% to 90% of which are singletons. Source material: peripheral blood. Receptors originate from a man in his 70s with active or convalescent COVID-19.

CDR3 region: CASSLNREKLFF. DNA of the CDR3: TGTGCCAGCAGTTTAAACAGGGAAAAACTGTTTTTT. V is TRBV12-3 or TRBV12-4 and J is TRBJ1-4, with D perhaps TRBD1 (5 bases). V shed 2 bases and J shed 8 bases, with 6 bases lying between them. The CDR3 spans 12 residues.

A single count supports this clone. The chain couples TRBV18 to TRBJ1-2, with D possibly matching TRBD1 (6 bases). V was trimmed by 0 bases and J by 7 bases, leaving 12 bases between them. From germline, CDR1 is KGHSH and CDR2 LQKENI. The CDR3 totals 14 residues. The CDR3 protein is CASSPPAGGAGYTF. In DNA, the CDR3 is TGTGCCAGCTCACCACCGGCGGGGGGCGCTGGCTACACCTTC. The whole variable domain, remainder taken from reference TRBV18 and TRBJ1-2, is NAGVMQNPRHLVRRRGQEARLRCSPMKGHSHVYWYRQLPEEGLKFMVYLQKENIIDESGMPKERFSAEFPKEGPSILRIQQVVRGDSAAYFCASSPPAGGAGYTFGSGTRLTVV.

The rearrangement links TRBV9 to TRBJ2-3; the match to TRBD2 covers 9 bases. After removal of 3 bases from V and 2 bases from J, the junction contained 16 bases not matched to a gene. CDR1 is SGDLS, CDR2 YYNGEE, per germline. This CDR3 has 19 amino acids. The DNA of the CDR3 is TGTGCCAGCAGCGACCCTAGCGGGGTAACGAGAGTCAACACAGATACGCAGTATTTT. It yields the protein CASSDPSGVTRVNTDTQYF.

The chain carries TRBV7-2 and TRBJ2-3, with D tentatively TRBD1 (5 bases). CDR3 length equals 12 residues. V lost 1 base and J 8 bases, leaving 7 bases between the germline ends. Germline CDR1 reads SGHTA; CDR2 reads FQGNSA. CDR3 region: CASSLVGVTQYF. The CDR3 DNA sequence: TGTGCCAGCAGCTTAGTAGGGGTTACGCAGTATTTT.

The genes are TRBV5-5 and TRBJ1-5; a possible D gene is TRBD1 (5 bases). This CDR3 is built from 14 residues. V dropped 5 bases and J dropped 5 bases, with 14 bases sitting between them. CDR1 SGHKS and CDR2 YYEKEE come from the germline V gene (reference sequence). CDR3 sequence reads: CASSLDSGDQPQHF. CDR3 DNA sequence: TGTGCCAGCAGTCTAGACAGTGGCGATCAGCCCCAGCATTTT.

This chain uses TRBV4-3 with TRBJ2-2; D is perhaps TRBD2 (6 bases). Trimming removed 4 bases from V and 1 base from J, with 7 bases in between. Germline lookup yields CDR1 LGHNA and CDR2 YSLEER. The CDR3 is made up of 14 amino acids. The CDR3 DNA follows: TGCGCCAGCAGCCTCGGGGGGAACACCGGGGAGCTGTTTTTT. Encoded protein: CASSLGGNTGELFF.

V and J are TRBV27 and TRBJ1-5; D possibly corresponds to TRBD1 (5 bases). The V gene's germline CDR1 is MNHEY and CDR2 SMNVEV (reference sequence). V was clipped by 5 bases and J by 5 bases, with 13 bases between them. The CDR3 extends over 14 amino acids. The CDR3 bases are TGTGCCAGCAGTACCGTCAGGGCGGATCAGCCCCAGCATTTT. It is translated as CASSTVRADQPQHF.

This sequence joins TRBV3-1 (or the pseudogene TRBV3-2) and TRBJ2-7, with TRBD2 identical over 9 bases. Per the germline V gene, CDR1 is LGHDT and CDR2 is YNNKEL (reference sequence). This CDR3 region has 16 residues. With 0 bases clipped from V and 4 bases from J, the junction kept 7 bases outside the gene matches. CDR3 sequence (DNA): TGTGCCAGCAGCCAAGATGCGGCGGGAGGGCCGTACGAGCAGTACTTC. It is translated as CASSQDAAGGPYEQYF.

V and J are TRBV6-5 and TRBJ2-5; D not certain. CDR1 MNHEY and CDR2 SVGAGI come from the germline V gene. This CDR3 comprises 14 residues. V was clipped by 2 bases and J by 5 bases, with 12 bases between them. As DNA, the CDR3 is TGTGCCAGCAGTTACACTGAAGCCAGGGAGACCCAGTACTTC. It encodes CASSYTEARETQYF.

V is TRBV18 and J is TRBJ2-7; tentative D call: TRBD1 (6 bases). V dropped 2 bases and J dropped 3 bases, with 11 bases sitting between them. This CDR3 is built from 14 residues. Germline CDR1 is KGHSH and CDR2 is LQKENI. The CDR3 region is CASSPSVQGYEQYF. The CDR3 region has the DNA TGTGCCAGCTCACCAAGTGTACAGGGCTACGAGCAGTACTTC.

The chain uses TRBV7-9 and TRBJ1-3, with D unresolved. This CDR3 comprises 13 residues. V lost 5 bases and J 5 bases, leaving 10 bases between the germline ends. The germline CDR1 and CDR2 sequences are SEHNR and FQNEAQ (reference sequence). In nucleotides, the CDR3 is TGTGCCAGCAGCCCCTTCGACAGAAACACCATATATTTT. This translates into CASSPFDRNTIYF.

The V call is TRBV9, the J call TRBJ2-4, with a weak D call TRBD2 (5 bases). V lost 2 bases, J lost 0 bases, and 9 bases lay in between. Germline loops: CDR1 SGDLS, CDR2 YYNGEE. The CDR3 length is 15 residues. For the CDR3, the DNA is TGTGCCAGCAGCGTCCAAGGACTAGCCAAAAACATTCAGTACTTC. This sequence encodes CASSVQGLAKNIQYF. The entire variable domain, with the rest obtained from reference TRBV9 and TRBJ2-4, is as follows: DSGVTQTPKHLITATGQRVTLRCSPRSGDLSVYWYQQSLDQGLQFLIQYYNGEERAKGNILERFSAQQFPDLHSELNLSSLELGDSALYFCASSVQGLAKNIQYFGAGTRLSVL.

The chain employs TRBV6-2 or TRBV6-3 and TRBJ1-2, with D possibly being TRBD1 (5 bases). The V end lost 6 bases, the J end lost 4 bases, and 12 bases lay between the germline ends. CDR3 length equals 13 residues. Per germline, CDR1 MNHEY and CDR2 SVGEGT. The CDR3 bases are TGTGCCAGCAGCCGAGACGGGGGCTATGGCTACACCTTC. It codes for CASSRDGGYGYTF.

This clone was observed a few times. The chain links TRBV28 to TRBJ2-1; D possibly corresponds to TRBD1 (5 bases). The CDR3 runs to 16 residues. Germline V gene data show CDR1 as MDHEN and CDR2 as SYDVKM. V was pared by 3 bases and J by 6 bases, with 18 bases between. As DNA, the CDR3 is TGTGCCAGCAGTTTGAGAAAGGGCAGGGTGGCCAATGAGCAGTTCTTC. It translates to CASSLRKGRVANEQFF.

This clone was observed once. The chain combines TRBV18 with TRBJ1-5; D gene ambiguous. Per germline, CDR1 KGHSH and CDR2 LQKENI. V shed 4 bases and J shed 4 bases, with 17 bases lying between them. This CDR3 comprises 16 residues. The CDR3 DNA sequence: TGTGCCAGCTCACGACACACCCCTCGGGAGAATCAGCCCCAGCATTTT. It yields the protein CASSRHTPRENQPQHF. Variable domain in full (rest from reference TRBV18 and TRBJ1-5): NAGVMQNPRHLVRRRGQEARLRCSPMKGHSHVYWYRQLPEEGLKFMVYLQKENIIDESGMPKERFSAEFPKEGPSILRIQQVVRGDSAAYFCASSRHTPRENQPQHFGDGTRLSIL.

V gene TRBV5-1 combines with J gene TRBJ2-2; the match to TRBD1 covers 10 bases. The CDR3 is 14 amino acids. Germline CDR1 and CDR2: SGHRS and YFSETQ. Trimming at V came to 4 bases and at J to 9 bases, leaving 6 bases not matched to a gene. The CDR3 DNA sequence: TGCGCCAGCAGCCCGGGACAGGGGCCGCGGGAGCTGTTTTTT. This translates into CASSPGQGPRELFF.